This T cell receptor (beta chain) derives from a study of T-cell reconstitution after alpha-beta-depleted transplantation in children. Trimming took 5 bases from V and 6 from J, leaving 23 bases between them. The CDR3 is 17 amino acids. Germline loops: CDR1 SGHAT, CDR2 FQNNGV. This clonotype came up many times. TCRbeta library preparation incorporated unique molecular identifiers. TCRdb re-analysed the PCR reads in MiXCR, keeping a single row per CDR3 protein. The table has 190,000 or so distinct CDR3 sequences, about 6.3% seen once. J is TRBJ2-1 and V is TRBV11-2; D unresolved. This clonotype was obtained from a human donor who donated a stem cell graft to a child with Wiskott-Aldrich syndrome. The material was PBMCs from the stem cell graft donor, obtained from the stem cell graft. As DNA, the CDR3 is TGTGCCAGCAGCCCCATACTATCCGGTGCCAGCCGCAATGAGCAGTTCTTC. It is translated as CASSPILSGASRNEQFF.